These 27 T cell receptor beta chains came from one sample sequenced in a study of T-cell memory formation after mild COVID-19. TCRdb re-called the 5' RACE reads through MiXCR, storing one row per CDR3 protein. Of 30,000 to 45,000 distinct CDR3 sequences listed, 11% are singletons. Sequencing used PBMCs or a T cell subset sorted from them (not recorded which). The receptors here all came from a man aged 18 to 35 who had mild COVID-19 (a few samples of this study predate the infection). Cell type and time point are not known.

The table lists this clonotype with many counts. This chain links TRBV5-1 with TRBJ2-5; a possible D gene is TRBD2 (6 bases). V dropped 5 bases and J dropped 5 bases, with 13 bases sitting between them. Germline CDR1 is SGHRS and CDR2 is YFSETQ. This CDR3 is built from 13 residues. DNA of the CDR3: TGCGCCAGCAGTGAAATTGGAGGGGAGACCCAGTACTTC. This gives the protein CASSEIGGETQYF.

This clonotype appeared many times. This chain links TRBV6-5 with TRBJ2-7; D is unclear. V was trimmed by 2 bases and J by 2 bases, leaving 7 bases between them. Germline loops: CDR1 MNHEY, CDR2 SVGAGI. The CDR3 spans 13 residues. CDR3 residues: CASSYGPTYEQYV. The CDR3 coding sequence is TGTGCCAGCAGTTACGGGCCGACCTACGAGCAGTACGTC.

Many counts were recorded for this clonotype. The chain is built from TRBV15 and TRBJ1-6, with no clear D. The germline V gene has CDR1 LNHNV and CDR2 YYDKDF (reference sequence). Trimming took 3 bases from V and 10 from J, leaving 16 bases between them. CDR3 length: 15 amino acids. The chain's CDR3 is CATSSRDPPQSPLHF. CDR3 DNA sequence: TGTGCCACCAGCAGCCGGGATCCGCCACAATCACCCCTCCACTTT.

This clonotype was found many times. This chain links TRBV9 with TRBJ2-5; D tentatively fits TRBD1 or TRBD2 (6 bases each). V was trimmed by 0 bases and J by 1 base, leaving 10 bases between them. The CDR3 is 15 residues long. Germline lookup yields CDR1 SGDLS and CDR2 YYNGEE. CDR3 coding DNA: TGTGCCAGCAGCGTAGCCGGGGGCCTCCAAGAGACCCAGTACTTC. This codes for CASSVAGGLQETQYF.

This clonotype occurred many times. In DNA, the CDR3 is TGTGCCAGCAGCCAGGGGACGAGCGCAGATACGCAGTATTTT. Protein product: CASSQGTSADTQYF. The chain has TRBV4-2 and TRBJ2-3; D might be TRBD1 or TRBD2, each matching 5 bases. The CDR3 totals 14 residues. The ends were cut back, 3 bases at V and 4 bases at J, with 11 bases in the middle. The germline CDR1 and CDR2 sequences are LGHNA and YNFKEQ.

There are many counts of this clonotype. The rearrangement joins TRBV18 to TRBJ2-6, with D perhaps being TRBD1 or TRBD2 (6 bases each). This CDR3 is built from 17 residues. Trimming shortened V by 8 bases and J by 3 bases, and 20 bases separated the two germline ends. The germline V gene has CDR1 KGHSH and CDR2 LQKENI. The CDR3, as DNA: TGTGCCAGCGCCCCGGTGTGGGGGGCGGTTGGGGCCAACGTCCTGACTTTC. It specifies CASAPVWGAVGANVLTF.

This chain connects TRBV7-8 to TRBJ2-1; TRBD2 agrees at 14 bases. The CDR3 is 19 residues long. Trimming took 2 bases from V and 0 from J; bases not matched to a gene: 6. In germline, CDR1 is SGHVS, CDR2 FQNEAQ. The CDR3 DNA reads as TGTGCCAGCAGCTTAAGACTAGCGGGGGGGCCGAGCTCCTACAATGAGCAGTTCTTC. Residues: CASSLRLAGGPSSYNEQFF.

Many counts were recorded for this clonotype. The chain combines TRBV11-2 with TRBJ2-7, with D uncertain. Per germline, CDR1 SGHAT and CDR2 FQNNGV. Trimming shortened V by 0 bases and J by 0 bases, and 3 bases separated the two germline ends. This CDR3 comprises 13 residues. In nucleotides, the CDR3 is TGTGCCAGCAGCTTAGAATTCTCCTACGAGCAGTACGTC. It yields the protein CASSLEFSYEQYV.

This clonotype showed up many times. The genes are TRBV12-5 and TRBJ2-7; maybe TRBD2 (5 bases). The CDR3 has 14 residues. In germline, CDR1 is LGHNT, CDR2 FRNRAP. The V end was cut by 5 bases, the J end by 4 bases, with 15 bases between. CDR3 coding DNA: TGTGCTAGTGGTCCCCGGGATGTAAGTTACGAGCAGTACTTC. This sequence encodes CASGPRDVSYEQYF.

This clonotype was found many times. The CDR3 region is CSARNLNTEAFF. CDR3 sequence (DNA): TGCAGTGCTAGGAACCTGAACACTGAAGCTTTCTTT. The chain recombines TRBV20-1 with TRBJ1-1; no firm D call. The CDR3 length is 12 residues. Germline CDR1 is DFQATT and CDR2 is SNEGSKA (reference sequence). The V gene lost 3 bases and the J gene lost 0 bases, with 5 bases spanning the gap.

This clonotype was seen repeatedly, ten times or more. The chain links TRBV4-1 to TRBJ2-3; D may be TRBD1 or TRBD2 (5 bases each). The CDR3 totals 16 residues. Trimming left V 0 bases short and J 4 bases short, with 14 bases between. CDR1 is MGHRA and CDR2 is YSYEKL in the germline V gene. The CDR3 loop is CASSQDGGRAADTQYF. The CDR3 DNA reads as TGCGCCAGCAGCCAAGATGGAGGCAGGGCCGCAGATACGCAGTATTTT.

This clonotype occurred many times. The rearrangement links TRBV12-3 or TRBV12-4 to TRBJ1-3, with D possibly being TRBD1 (5 bases). Trimming shortened V by 2 bases and J by 4 bases, and 12 bases separated the two germline ends. The length of the CDR3 is 15 residues. This chain's CDR3 is CASSLNPGVGNTIYF. CDR3 DNA: TGTGCCAGCAGTTTAAATCCGGGGGTAGGAAACACCATATATTTT.

This clonotype was seen many times. J is TRBJ2-2 and V is TRBV12-3 or TRBV12-4, with D possibly being TRBD1 (5 bases). This CDR3 has 14 amino acids. The V gene lost 6 bases and the J gene lost 6 bases, with 14 bases spanning the gap. CDR3 sequence (DNA): TGTGCCAGCAGCAAACAGGTCTCGTCCGGGGAGCTGTTTTTT. The encoded protein is CASSKQVSSGELFF.

By share, this clonotype ranks as medium-sized. The V call is TRBV7-2, the J call TRBJ1-6; D gene uncertain. The V gene lost 5 bases and the J gene lost 4 bases, with 12 bases spanning the gap. The CDR3 covers 15 residues. Germline V gene data show CDR1 as SGHTA and CDR2 as FQGNSA. CDR3 sequence (DNA): TGTGCCAGCAGCCCCCCCATGCAGTATAATTCACCCCTCCACTTT. Protein product: CASSPPMQYNSPLHF.

A few counts support this clonotype. This sequence joins TRBV7-9 and TRBJ1-1, with D possibly matching TRBD1 (6 bases). The CDR3 spans 14 residues. Trimming took 6 bases from V and 6 from J, leaving 17 bases between them. Germline V CDR1 and CDR2: SEHNR, FQNEAQ (reference sequence). The CDR3 here is CASSSYREGSEAFF. CDR3 DNA: TGTGCCAGCAGTTCCTACAGGGAGGGCTCTGAAGCTTTCTTT. The full variable domain, its missing parts supplied by reference TRBV7-9 and TRBJ1-1, is DTGVSQNPRHKITKRGQNVTFRCDPISEHNRLYWYRQTLGQGPEFLTYFQNEAQLEKSRLLSDRFSAERPKGSFSTLEIQRTEQGDSAMYLCASSSYREGSEAFFGQGTRLTVV.

At least ten counts were recorded for this clonotype. This chain uses TRBV9 with TRBJ2-5; a weak D match, TRBD2 (5 bases). Trimming removed 0 bases at V and 0 bases at J, with 9 bases between. The V gene's germline CDR1 is SGDLS and CDR2 YYNGEE. This CDR3 spans 15 amino acids. The CDR3 DNA is TGTGCCAGCAGCGTAGCTGGAGGAAACCAAGAGACCCAGTACTTC. Protein product: CASSVAGGNQETQYF.

The table lists this clonotype with many counts. The J gene is TRBJ2-7, the V gene TRBV7-2; no firm D call. The germline V gene has CDR1 SGHTA and CDR2 FQGNSA. This CDR3 has 15 amino acids. Trimming took off 1 base at V and 0 bases at J, with 10 bases between the two ends. The CDR3 loop is CASSLGGGISYEQYV. The CDR3 DNA sequence: TGTGCCAGCAGCTTAGGTGGTGGGATCTCCTACGAGCAGTACGTC.

The chain links TRBV12-3 or TRBV12-4 to TRBJ2-3, with 8 positions matching TRBD1. J gave up 0 bases and V 5 bases, and 7 bases lay outside the gene matches. This CDR3 region has 16 residues. CDR3 residues: CASSQGAALSTDTQYF. CDR3 coding DNA: TGTGCCAGCAGTCAGGGGGCCGCGTTAAGCACAGATACGCAGTATTTT.

In its sample, this clonotype was seen many times. The chain joins TRBV5-1 to TRBJ1-5; D is ambiguous. Deletions cut 0 bases from V and 4 bases from J, with 11 bases between. Germline CDR1 and CDR2: SGHRS and YFSETQ. The CDR3 totals 15 residues. The CDR3 DNA reads TGCGCCAGCAGCTTGGCCGGGGTTCCTAATCAGCCCCAGCATTTT. Translation gives CASSLAGVPNQPQHF. Filled out from reference TRBV5-1 and TRBJ1-5, the complete variable domain reads KAGVTQTPRYLIKTRGQQVTLSCSPISGHRSVSWYQQTPGQGLQFLFEYFSETQRNKGNFPGRFSGRQFSNSRSEMNVSTLELGDSALYLCASSLAGVPNQPQHFGDGTRLSIL.

This clonotype was observed many times. The gene calls are TRBV7-2 and TRBJ2-7, with 11 nucleotides matching TRBD1. Germline trimming cut 2 bases from V and 3 bases from J; bases unmatched to any gene: 3. The germline gives CDR1 SGHTA, CDR2 FQGNSA. This CDR3 comprises 15 residues. The CDR3 nucleotides read TGTGCCAGCAGCTTATCCGGGACAGGGGGCTACGAGCAGTACTTC. Protein product: CASSLSGTGGYEQYF. The full variable domain, in which reference TRBV7-2 and TRBJ2-7 provide the parts outside the CDR3, is GAGVSQSPSNKVTEKGKDVELRCDPISGHTALYWYRQSLGQGLEFLIYFQGNSAPDKSGLPSDRFSAERTGGSVSTLTIQRTQQEDSAVYLCASSLSGTGGYEQYFGPGTRLTVT.

This clonotype showed up many times. This rearrangement joins TRBV25-1 to TRBJ2-3, with 8 bases that match TRBD2. V dropped 4 bases and J dropped 0; count of bases not matched to a gene: 6. The length of the CDR3 is 16 residues. CDR1 is MGHDK, CDR2 SYGVNS, per germline. CDR3 amino acids: CASSVPTSDSTDTQYF. CDR3 DNA: TGTGCCAGCAGTGTGCCGACTAGCGATAGCACAGATACGCAGTATTTT.

J is TRBJ1-2 and V is TRBV7-9; no firm D call. V was cut by 5 bases and J by 7 bases, with 20 bases left in between. CDR3 size: 15 residues. CDR1 is SEHNR, CDR2 FQNEAQ, per germline (reference sequence). Here the CDR3 reads CASSHAPFIWAGYTF. As DNA, the CDR3 is TGTGCCAGCAGCCATGCCCCCTTCATCTGGGCTGGCTACACCTTC.

Ten or more counts support this clonotype. The chain uses TRBV7-2 and TRBJ1-2; 9 bases align to TRBD1. The germline gives CDR1 SGHTA, CDR2 FQGNSA. There are 16 residues in the CDR3. The V segment lost 3 bases and the J segment 2 bases; nucleotides outside the gene matches: 7. CDR3 DNA: TGTGCCAGCAGCTTGGCTGGACAGGGGAGGAACTATGGCTACACCTTC. Its translation is CASSLAGQGRNYGYTF. The full variable domain, with the rest looked up from reference TRBV7-2 and TRBJ1-2, is GAGVSQSPSNKVTEKGKDVELRCDPISGHTALYWYRQSLGQGLEFLIYFQGNSAPDKSGLPSDRFSAERTGGSVSTLTIQRTQQEDSAVYLCASSLAGQGRNYGYTFGSGTRLTVV.

This clonotype was counted ten times or more. The chain carries TRBV4-2 and TRBJ2-3, with 7 bases identical to TRBD2. J was trimmed by 0 bases and V by 2 bases; bases with no gene match: 5. In germline, CDR1 is LGHNA, CDR2 YNFKEQ. The CDR3 contains 16 residues. The CDR3 DNA follows: TGTGCCAGCAGCCAAAAAGAGCGGGGAAGCACAGATACGCAGTATTTT. Amino acid sequence: CASSQKERGSTDTQYF.

The gene calls are TRBV6-2 or TRBV6-3 and TRBJ2-1; D is tentatively TRBD1 or TRBD2 (6 bases each). This CDR3 comprises 13 residues. Trimming shortened V by 6 bases and J by 10 bases, and 16 bases separated the two germline ends. From germline, CDR1 is MNHEY and CDR2 SVGEGT. The CDR3 spells CASSYRGRREQFF. CDR3 nucleotides: TGTGCCAGCAGCTACCGGGGGCGTCGAGAGCAGTTCTTC.

This clonotype showed up many times. This CDR3 is CSVRLTGGPGTEAFF. The CDR3 DNA sequence: TGCAGCGTACGATTGACAGGGGGCCCGGGCACTGAAGCTTTCTTT. This chain uses TRBV29-1 with TRBJ1-1; TRBD1 agrees at 10 bases. This CDR3 is built from 15 residues. Germline V gives CDR1 SQVTM, CDR2 ANQGSEA. Trimming removed 6 bases from V and 4 bases from J; junction bases left unmatched: 11.

This clonotype was seen at least ten times. The chain couples TRBV4-1 to TRBJ1-2; possible D gene TRBD1, 5 bases. The CDR3 has 15 amino acids. Per the germline V gene, CDR1 is MGHRA and CDR2 is YSYEKL. V gave up 4 bases and J gave up 4 bases, with 16 bases separating them. Written as DNA, the CDR3 is TGCGCCAGCAGCCGCCAGGGAGGGACTCTCTATGGCTACACCTTC. Protein product: CASSRQGGTLYGYTF.